This T cell receptor beta chain was sequenced in a study of lymphopenia after photon versus proton radiotherapy. This table comes from immunoSEQ multiplex PCR, and its TCRdb copy is limited to in-frame clones, with some not included. The data show approximately 30,000 clones, with 94% seen just once and under 0.9% held by the top ten. Comments on this clone: Antigen: not known.

Study-wide results and limits: After lymphocyte nadir, photon-treated repertoires showed oligoclonal expansion, especially CD8+ Temra. Relative stability marked proton patients; photon patients lost diversity and naive cells. Post-nadir TCR diversity decline inversely tracked overall survival among those who died.

CDR1 is SGHVS, CDR2 FQNEAQ, per germline. This CDR3 comprises 16 residues. Trimming took off 2 bases at V and 2 bases at J, with 15 bases between the two ends. The chain joins TRBV7-8 to TRBJ1-1; no definite D call. This specimen consisted of peripheral blood, obtained from a patient treated with photon-based radiotherapy. This receptor was identified in a woman aged 45-59 years with cholangiocarcinoma. The DNA of the CDR3 is TGTGCCAGCAGCTTAATATTTACGTCTGGAAACACTGAAGCTTTCTTT. Encoded protein: CASSLIFTSGNTEAFF.